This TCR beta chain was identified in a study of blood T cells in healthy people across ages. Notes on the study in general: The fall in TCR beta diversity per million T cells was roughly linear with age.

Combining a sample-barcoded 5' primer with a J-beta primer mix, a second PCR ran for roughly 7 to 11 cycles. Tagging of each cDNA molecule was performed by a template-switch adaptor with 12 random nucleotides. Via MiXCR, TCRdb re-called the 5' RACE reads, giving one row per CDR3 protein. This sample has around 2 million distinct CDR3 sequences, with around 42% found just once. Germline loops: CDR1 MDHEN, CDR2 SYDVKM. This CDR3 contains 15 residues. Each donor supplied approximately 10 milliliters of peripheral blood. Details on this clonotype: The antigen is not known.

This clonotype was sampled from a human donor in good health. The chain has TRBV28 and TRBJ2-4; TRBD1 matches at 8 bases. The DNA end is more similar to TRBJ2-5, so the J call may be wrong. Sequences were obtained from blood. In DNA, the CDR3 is TGTGCCAGCAGTATCTCGACAGGGGCTTCGGAGACCCAGTACTTC. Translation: CASSISTGASETQYF.